This TCR beta chain comes out of a study of response to subunit inactivated influenza vaccine. Study-wide points: Authors suggested few new T cells are recruited by each seasonal influenza vaccination.

This clonotype was counted between two and nine times. Its antigen is undetermined. From the RT-PCR reads, TCRdb called clonotypes with MiXCR, one entry per CDR3 protein. Among 450,000 to 600,000 distinct CDR3 sequences listed, 7.6% were seen once. The source is a man between 45 and 75 years old who received an inactivated influenza vaccine. Sequences were derived from PBMCs from blood, sampled less than 25 months after vaccination.

CDR3 DNA: TGCAGTGCTATTAGGCCCCCGGGGGCCAATCAGCCCCAGCATTTT. It specifies CSAIRPPGANQPQHF. This sequence joins TRBV20-1 and TRBJ1-5; possible D gene TRBD1, 6 bases. Trimming left V 4 bases short and J 3 bases short, with 16 bases between. Germline V gene lookup returns CDR1 DFQATT and CDR2 SNEGSKA (reference sequence). The CDR3 runs to 15 residues.